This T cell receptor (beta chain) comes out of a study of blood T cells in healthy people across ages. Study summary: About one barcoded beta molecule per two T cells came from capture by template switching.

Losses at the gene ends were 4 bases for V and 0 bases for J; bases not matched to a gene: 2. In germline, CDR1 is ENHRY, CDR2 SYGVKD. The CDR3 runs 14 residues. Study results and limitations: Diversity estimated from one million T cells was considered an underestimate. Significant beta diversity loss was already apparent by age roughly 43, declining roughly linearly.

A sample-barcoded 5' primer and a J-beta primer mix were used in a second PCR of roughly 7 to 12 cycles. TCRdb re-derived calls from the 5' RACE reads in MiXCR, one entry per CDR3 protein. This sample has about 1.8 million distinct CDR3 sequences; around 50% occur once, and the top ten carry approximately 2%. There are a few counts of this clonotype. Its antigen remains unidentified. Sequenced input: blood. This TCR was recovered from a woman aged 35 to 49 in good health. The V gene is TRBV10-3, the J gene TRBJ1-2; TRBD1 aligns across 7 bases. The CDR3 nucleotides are TGTGCCATCAGTGGACAGGGATCTAACTATGGCTACACCTTC. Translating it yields CAISGQGSNYGYTF.